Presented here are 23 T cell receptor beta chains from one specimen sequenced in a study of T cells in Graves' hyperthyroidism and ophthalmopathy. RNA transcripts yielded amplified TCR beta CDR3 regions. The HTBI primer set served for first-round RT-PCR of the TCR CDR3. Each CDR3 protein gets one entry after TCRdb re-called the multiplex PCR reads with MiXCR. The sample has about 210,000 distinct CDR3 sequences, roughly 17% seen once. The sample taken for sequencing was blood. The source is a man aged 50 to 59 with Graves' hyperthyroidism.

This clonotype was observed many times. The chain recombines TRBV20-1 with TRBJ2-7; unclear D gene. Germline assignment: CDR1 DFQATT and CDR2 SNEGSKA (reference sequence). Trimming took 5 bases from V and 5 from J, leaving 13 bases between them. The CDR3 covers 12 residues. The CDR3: CSAEYLKDEQYF. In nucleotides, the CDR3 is TGCAGTGCTGAGTATCTAAAGGACGAGCAGTACTTC.

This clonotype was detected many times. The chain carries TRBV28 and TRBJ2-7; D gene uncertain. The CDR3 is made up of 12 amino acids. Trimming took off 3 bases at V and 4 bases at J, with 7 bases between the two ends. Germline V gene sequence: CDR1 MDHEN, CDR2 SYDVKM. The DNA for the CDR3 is TGTGCCAGCAGTTTGATCGGTTACGAGCAGTACTTC. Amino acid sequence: CASSLIGYEQYF.

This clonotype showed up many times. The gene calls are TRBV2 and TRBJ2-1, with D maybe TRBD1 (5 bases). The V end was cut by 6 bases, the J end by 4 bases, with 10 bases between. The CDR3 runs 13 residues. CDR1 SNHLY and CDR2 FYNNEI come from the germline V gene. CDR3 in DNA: TGTGCCAGCAGGACAGAGAATTACAATGAGCAGTTCTTC. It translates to CASRTENYNEQFF.

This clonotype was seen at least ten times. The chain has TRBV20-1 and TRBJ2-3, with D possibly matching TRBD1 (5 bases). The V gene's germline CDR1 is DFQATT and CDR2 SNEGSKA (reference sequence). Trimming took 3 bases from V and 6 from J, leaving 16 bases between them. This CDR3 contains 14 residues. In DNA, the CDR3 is TGCAGTGCTAGTCGTATAAGGGGTGCGGATACGCAGTATTTT. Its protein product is CSASRIRGADTQYF.

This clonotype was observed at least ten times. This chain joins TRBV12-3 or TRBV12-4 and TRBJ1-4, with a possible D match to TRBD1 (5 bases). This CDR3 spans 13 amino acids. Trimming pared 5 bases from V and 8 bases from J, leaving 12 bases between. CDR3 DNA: TGTGCCAGCAGTCCCATGGGGGGGGAAAAACTGTTTTTT. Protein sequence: CASSPMGGEKLFF.

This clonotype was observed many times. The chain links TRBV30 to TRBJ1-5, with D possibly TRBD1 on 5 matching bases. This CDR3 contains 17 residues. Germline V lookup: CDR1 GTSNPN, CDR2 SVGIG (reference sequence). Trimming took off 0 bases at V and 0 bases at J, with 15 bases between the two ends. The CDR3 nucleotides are TGTGCCTGGAGTGTACCTGGGACTTACCGTAGCAATCAGCCCCAGCATTTT. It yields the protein CAWSVPGTYRSNQPQHF.

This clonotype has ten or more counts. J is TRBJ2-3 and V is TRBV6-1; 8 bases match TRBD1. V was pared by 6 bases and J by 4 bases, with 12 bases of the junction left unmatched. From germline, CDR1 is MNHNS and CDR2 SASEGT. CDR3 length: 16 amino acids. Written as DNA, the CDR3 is TGTGCCAGCAGGGACCGAGGGACAGGTGTCCCAGATACGCAGTATTTT. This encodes CASRDRGTGVPDTQYF.

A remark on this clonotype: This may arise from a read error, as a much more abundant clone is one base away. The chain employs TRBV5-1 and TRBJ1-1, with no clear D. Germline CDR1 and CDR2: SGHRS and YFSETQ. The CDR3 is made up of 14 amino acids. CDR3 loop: CANSLRTANTEAFF. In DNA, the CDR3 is TGCGCCAACAGCTTGAGGACGGCAAACACTGAAGCTTTCTTT.

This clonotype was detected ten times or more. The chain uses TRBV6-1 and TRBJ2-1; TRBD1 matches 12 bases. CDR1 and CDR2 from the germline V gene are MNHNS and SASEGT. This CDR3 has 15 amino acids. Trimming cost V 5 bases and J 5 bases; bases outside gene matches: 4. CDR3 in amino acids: CASSQGQGADNEQFF. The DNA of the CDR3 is TGTGCCAGCAGTCAGGGACAGGGGGCGGACAATGAGCAGTTCTTC.

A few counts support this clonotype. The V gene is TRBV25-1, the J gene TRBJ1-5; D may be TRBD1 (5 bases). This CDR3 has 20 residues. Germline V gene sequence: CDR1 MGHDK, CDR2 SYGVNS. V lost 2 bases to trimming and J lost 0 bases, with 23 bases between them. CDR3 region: CASSEGWGDDISYSNQPQHF. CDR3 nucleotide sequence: TGTGCCAGCAGTGAAGGCTGGGGCGACGATATATCTTATAGCAATCAGCCCCAGCATTTT.

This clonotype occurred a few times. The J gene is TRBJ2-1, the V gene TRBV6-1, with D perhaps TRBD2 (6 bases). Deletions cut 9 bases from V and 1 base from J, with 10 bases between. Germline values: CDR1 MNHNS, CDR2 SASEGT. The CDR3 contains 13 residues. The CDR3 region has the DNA TGTGCCAGTGCCGGGAGATCCTACAATGAGCAGTTCTTC. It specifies CASAGRSYNEQFF.

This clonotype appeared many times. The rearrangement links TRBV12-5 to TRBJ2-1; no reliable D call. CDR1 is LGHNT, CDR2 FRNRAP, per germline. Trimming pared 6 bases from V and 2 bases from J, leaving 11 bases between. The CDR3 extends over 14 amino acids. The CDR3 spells CASGVQFPYNEQFF. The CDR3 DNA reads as TGTGCTAGTGGGGTACAGTTCCCCTACAATGAGCAGTTCTTC.

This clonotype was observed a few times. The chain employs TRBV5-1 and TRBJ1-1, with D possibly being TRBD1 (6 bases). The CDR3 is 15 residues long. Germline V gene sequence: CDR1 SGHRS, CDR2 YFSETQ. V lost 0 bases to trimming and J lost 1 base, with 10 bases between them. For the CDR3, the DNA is TGCGCCAGCAGCTTGGTGGGAGGGGGGAACACTGAAGCTTTCTTT. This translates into CASSLVGGGNTEAFF.

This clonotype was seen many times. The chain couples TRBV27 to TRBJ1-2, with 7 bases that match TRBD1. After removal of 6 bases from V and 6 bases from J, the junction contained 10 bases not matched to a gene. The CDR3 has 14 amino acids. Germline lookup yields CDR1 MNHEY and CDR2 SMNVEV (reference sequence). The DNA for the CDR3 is TGTGCCAGCAGCCGAGGGGGCGGTATTGATGGCTACACCTTC. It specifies CASSRGGGIDGYTF.

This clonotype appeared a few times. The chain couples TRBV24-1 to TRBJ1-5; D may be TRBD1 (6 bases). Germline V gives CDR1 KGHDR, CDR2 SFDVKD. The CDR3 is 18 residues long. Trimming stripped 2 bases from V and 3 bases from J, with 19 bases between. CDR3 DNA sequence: TGTGCCACCAGTGATTCGTCTCTTGACAGGCATAACAATCAGCCCCAGCATTTT. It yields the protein CATSDSSLDRHNNQPQHF.

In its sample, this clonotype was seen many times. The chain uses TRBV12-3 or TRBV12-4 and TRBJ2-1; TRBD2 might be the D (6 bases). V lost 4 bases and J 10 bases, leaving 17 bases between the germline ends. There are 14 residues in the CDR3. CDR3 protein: CASSSPWGLREQFF. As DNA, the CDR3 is TGTGCCAGCAGTTCCCCCTGGGGACTCCGAGAGCAGTTCTTC.

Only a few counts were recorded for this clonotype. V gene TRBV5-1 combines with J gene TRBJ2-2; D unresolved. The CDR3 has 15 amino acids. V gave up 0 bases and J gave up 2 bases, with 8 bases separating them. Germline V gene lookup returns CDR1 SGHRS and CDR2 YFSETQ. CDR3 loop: CASSLGPSNTGELFF. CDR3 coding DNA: TGCGCCAGCAGCTTGGGGCCTTCCAACACCGGGGAGCTGTTTTTT.

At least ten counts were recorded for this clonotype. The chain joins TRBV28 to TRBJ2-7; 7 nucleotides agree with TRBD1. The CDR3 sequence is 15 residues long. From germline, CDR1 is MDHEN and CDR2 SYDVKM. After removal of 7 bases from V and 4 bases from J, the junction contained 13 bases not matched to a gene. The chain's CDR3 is CASKGTARGQYEQYF. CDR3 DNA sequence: TGTGCCAGCAAGGGGACAGCAAGGGGACAATACGAGCAGTACTTC.

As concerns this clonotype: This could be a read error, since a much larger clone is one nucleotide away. CDR3 sequence reads: CSARATGLAAVTQYF. CDR3 DNA: TGCAGTGCTAGAGCTACGGGACTAGCGGCAGTTACGCAGTATTTT. The V gene is TRBV20-1, the J gene TRBJ2-3; 11 bases match TRBD2. Germline V lookup: CDR1 DFQATT, CDR2 SNEGSKA (reference sequence). The CDR3 consists of 15 residues. V lost 1 base and J lost 8; bases outside the gene matches: 8.

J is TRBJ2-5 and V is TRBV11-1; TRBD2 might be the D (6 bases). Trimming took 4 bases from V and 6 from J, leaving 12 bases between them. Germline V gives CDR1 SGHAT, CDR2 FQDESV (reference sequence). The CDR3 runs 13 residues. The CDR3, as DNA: TGTGCCAGCAGCTCCGGGAGCGGGCAGACCCAGTACTTC. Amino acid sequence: CASSSGSGQTQYF.

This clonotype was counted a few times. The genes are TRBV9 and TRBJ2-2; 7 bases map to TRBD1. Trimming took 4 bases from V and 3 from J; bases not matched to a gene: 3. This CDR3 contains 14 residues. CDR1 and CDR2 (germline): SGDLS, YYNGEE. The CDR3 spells CASSPGGDTGELFF. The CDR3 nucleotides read TGTGCCAGCAGCCCAGGGGGAGACACCGGGGAGCTGTTTTTT.

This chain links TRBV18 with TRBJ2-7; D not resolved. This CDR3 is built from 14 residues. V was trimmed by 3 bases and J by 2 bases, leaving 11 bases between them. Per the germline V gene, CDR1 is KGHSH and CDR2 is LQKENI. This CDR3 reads CASSPSAATYEQYF. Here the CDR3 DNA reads TGTGCCAGCTCACCGTCGGCCGCAACCTACGAGCAGTACTTC.

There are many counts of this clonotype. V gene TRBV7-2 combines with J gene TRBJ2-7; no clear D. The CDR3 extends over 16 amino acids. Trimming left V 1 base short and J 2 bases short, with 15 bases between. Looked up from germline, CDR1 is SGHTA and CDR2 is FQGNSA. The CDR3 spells CASSLVGRPPAYEQYF. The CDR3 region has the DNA TGTGCCAGCAGCTTAGTTGGCAGGCCCCCAGCCTACGAGCAGTACTTC.